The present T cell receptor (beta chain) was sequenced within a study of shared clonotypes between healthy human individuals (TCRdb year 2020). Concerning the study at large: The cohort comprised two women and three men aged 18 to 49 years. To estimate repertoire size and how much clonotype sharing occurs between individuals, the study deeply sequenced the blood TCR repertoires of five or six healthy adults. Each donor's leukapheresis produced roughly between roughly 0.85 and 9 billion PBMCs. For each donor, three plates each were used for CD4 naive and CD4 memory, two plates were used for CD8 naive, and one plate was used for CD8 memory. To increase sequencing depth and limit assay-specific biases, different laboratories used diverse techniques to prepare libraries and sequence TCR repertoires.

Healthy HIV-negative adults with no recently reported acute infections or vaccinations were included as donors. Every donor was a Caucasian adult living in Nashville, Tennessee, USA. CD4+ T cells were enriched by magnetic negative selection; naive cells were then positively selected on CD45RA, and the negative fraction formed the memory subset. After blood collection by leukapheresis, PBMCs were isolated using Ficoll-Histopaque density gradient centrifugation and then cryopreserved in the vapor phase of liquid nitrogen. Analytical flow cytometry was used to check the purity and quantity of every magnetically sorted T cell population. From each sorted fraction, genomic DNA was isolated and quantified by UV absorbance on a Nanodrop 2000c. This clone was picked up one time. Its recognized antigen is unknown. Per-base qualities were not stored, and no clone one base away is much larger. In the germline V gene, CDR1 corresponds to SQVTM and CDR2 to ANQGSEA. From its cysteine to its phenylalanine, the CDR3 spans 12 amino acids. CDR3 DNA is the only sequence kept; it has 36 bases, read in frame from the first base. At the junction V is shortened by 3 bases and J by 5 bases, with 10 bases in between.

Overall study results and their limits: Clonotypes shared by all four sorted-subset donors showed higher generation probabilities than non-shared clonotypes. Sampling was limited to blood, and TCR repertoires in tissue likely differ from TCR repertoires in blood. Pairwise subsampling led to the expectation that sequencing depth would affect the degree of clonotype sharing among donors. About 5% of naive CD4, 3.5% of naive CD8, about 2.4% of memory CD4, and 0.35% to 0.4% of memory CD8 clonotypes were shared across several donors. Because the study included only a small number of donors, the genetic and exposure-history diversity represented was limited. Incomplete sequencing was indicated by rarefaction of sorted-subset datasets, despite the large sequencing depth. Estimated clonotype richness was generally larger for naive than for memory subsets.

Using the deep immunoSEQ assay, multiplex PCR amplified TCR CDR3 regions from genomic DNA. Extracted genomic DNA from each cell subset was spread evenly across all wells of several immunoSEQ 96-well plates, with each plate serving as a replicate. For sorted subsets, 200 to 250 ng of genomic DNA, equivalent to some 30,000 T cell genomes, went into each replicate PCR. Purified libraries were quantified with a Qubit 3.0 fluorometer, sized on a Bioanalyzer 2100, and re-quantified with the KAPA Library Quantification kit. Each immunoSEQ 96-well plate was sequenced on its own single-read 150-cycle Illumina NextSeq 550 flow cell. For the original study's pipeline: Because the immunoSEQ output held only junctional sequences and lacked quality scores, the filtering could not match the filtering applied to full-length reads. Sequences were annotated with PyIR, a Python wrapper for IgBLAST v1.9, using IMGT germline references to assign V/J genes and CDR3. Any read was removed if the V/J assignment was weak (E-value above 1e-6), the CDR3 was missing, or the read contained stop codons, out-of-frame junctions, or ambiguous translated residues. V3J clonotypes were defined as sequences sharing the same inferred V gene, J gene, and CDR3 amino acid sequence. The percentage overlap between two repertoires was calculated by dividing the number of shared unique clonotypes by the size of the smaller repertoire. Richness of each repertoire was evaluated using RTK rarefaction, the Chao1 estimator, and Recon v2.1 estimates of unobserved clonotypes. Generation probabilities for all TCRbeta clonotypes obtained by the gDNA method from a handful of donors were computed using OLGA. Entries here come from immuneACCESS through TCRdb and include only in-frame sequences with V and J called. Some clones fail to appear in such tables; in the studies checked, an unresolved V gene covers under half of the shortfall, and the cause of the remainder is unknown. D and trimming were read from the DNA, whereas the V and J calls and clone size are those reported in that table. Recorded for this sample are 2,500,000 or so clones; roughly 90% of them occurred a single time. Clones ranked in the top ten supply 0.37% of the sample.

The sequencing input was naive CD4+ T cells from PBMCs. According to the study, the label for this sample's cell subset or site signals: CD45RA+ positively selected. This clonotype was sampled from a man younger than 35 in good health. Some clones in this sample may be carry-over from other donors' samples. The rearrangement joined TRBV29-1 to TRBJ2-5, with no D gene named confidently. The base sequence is TGCAGCGTTGAGGCGAGTGGTGAGACCCAGTACTTC. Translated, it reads CSVEASGETQYF.